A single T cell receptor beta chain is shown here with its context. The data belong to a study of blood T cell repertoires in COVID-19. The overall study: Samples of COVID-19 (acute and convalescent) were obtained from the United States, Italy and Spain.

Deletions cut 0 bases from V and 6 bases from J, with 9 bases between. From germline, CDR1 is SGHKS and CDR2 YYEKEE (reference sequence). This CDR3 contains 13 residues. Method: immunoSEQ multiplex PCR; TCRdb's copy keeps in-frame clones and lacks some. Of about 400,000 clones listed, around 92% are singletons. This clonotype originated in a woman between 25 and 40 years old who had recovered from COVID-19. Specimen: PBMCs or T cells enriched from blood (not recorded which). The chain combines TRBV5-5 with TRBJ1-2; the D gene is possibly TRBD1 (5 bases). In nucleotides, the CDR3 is TGTGCCAGCAGCTTGGAAGGGGAACATGGCTACACCTTC. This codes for CASSLEGEHGYTF.